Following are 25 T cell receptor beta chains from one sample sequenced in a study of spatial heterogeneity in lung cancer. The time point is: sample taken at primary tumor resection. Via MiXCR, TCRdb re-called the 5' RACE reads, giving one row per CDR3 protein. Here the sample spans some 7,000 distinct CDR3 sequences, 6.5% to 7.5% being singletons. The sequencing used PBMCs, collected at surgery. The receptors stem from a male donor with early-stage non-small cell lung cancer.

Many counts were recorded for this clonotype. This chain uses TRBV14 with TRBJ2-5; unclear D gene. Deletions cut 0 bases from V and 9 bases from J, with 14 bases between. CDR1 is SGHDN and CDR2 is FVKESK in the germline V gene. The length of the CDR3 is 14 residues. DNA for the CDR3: TGTGCCAGCAGCCAAGAAGCCCGTCGAGGAGCCCAGTACTTC. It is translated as CASSQEARRGAQYF.

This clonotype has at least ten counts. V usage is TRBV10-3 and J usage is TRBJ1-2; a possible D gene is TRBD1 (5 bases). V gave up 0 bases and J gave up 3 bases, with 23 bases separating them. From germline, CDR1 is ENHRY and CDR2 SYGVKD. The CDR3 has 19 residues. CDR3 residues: CAISESKVVGEATHYGYTF. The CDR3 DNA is TGTGCCATCAGTGAGTCGAAAGTTGTAGGGGAGGCGACGCACTATGGCTACACCTTC.

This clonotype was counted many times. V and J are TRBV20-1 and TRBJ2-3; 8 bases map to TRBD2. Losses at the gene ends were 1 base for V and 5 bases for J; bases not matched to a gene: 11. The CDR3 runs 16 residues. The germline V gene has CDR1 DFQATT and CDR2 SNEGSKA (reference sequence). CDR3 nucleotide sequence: TGCAGTGCTAGAGTCGATAGTAGCGGGATTCAAGATACGCAGTATTTT. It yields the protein CSARVDSSGIQDTQYF.

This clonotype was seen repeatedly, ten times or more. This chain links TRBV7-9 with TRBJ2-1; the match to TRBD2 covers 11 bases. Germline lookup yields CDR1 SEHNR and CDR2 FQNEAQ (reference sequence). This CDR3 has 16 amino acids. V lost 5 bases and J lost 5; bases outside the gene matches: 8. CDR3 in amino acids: CASSQDLAGGHNEQFF. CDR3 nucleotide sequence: TGTGCCAGCAGCCAGGATCTAGCGGGGGGCCACAATGAGCAGTTCTTC.

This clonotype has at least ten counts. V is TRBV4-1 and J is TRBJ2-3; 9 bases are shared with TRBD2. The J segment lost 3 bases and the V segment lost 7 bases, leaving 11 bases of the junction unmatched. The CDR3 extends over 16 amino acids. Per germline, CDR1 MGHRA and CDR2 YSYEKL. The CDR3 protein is CASTPQEAGGTDTQYF. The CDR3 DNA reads TGCGCCAGCACCCCTCAGGAGGCGGGGGGGACAGATACGCAGTATTTT.

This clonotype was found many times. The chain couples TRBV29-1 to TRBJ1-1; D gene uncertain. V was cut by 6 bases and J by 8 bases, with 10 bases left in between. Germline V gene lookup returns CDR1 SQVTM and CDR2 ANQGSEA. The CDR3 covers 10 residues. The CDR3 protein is CSVATGEAFF. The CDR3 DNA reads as TGCAGCGTGGCGACCGGCGAAGCTTTCTTT. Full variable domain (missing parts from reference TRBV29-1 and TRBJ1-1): SAVISQKPSRDICQRGTSLTIQCQVDSQVTMMFWYRQQPGQSLTLIATANQGSEATYESGFVIDKFPISRPNLTFSTLTVSNMSPEDSSIYLCSVATGEAFFGQGTRLTVV.

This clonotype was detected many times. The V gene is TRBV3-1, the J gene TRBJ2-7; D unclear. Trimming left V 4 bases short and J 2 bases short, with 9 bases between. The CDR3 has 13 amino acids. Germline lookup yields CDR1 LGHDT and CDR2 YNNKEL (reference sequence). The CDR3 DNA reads TGTGCCAGCAGCCCCGACGAGACCTACGAGCAGTACTTC. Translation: CASSPDETYEQYF.

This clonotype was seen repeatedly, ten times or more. The CDR3 reads CASSLGGTRASYEQYF. CDR3 coding DNA: TGTGCCAGCAGCTTAGGGGGGACCCGCGCCTCCTACGAGCAGTACTTC. V gene TRBV13 combines with J gene TRBJ2-7; D possibly matches TRBD1 or TRBD2 (5 bases each). Trimming pared 0 bases from V and 0 bases from J, leaving 12 bases between. This CDR3 spans 16 amino acids. Germline V lookup: CDR1 PRHDT, CDR2 FYEKMQ (reference sequence). The variable domain in full, with the rest retrieved from reference TRBV13 and TRBJ2-7, is AAGVIQSPRHLIKEKRETATLKCYPIPRHDTVYWYQQGPGQDPQFLISFYEKMQSDKGSIPDRFSAQQFSDYHSELNMSSLELGDSALYFCASSLGGTRASYEQYFGPGTRLTVT.

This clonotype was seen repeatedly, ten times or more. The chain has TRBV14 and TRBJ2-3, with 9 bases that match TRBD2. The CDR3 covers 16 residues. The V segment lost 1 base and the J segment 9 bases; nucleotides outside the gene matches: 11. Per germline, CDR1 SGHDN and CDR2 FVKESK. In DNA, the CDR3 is TGTGCCAGCAGCCAAGGAGGTAGCGGGGGTAGGTTAACGCAGTATTTT. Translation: CASSQGGSGGRLTQYF.

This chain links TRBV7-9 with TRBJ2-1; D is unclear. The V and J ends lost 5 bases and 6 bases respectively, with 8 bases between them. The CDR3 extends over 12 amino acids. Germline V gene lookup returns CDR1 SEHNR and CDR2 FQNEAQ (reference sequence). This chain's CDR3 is CASSLPFNEQFF. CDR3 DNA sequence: TGTGCCAGCAGCCTCCCATTCAATGAGCAGTTCTTC.

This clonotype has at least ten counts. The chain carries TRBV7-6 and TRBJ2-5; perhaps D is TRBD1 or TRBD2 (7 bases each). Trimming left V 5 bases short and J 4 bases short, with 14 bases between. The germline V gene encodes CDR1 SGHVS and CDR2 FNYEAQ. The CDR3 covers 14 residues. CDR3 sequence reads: CASSPQGGGETQYF. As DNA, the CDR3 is TGTGCCAGCAGCCCCCAGGGGGGGGGAGAGACCCAGTACTTC.

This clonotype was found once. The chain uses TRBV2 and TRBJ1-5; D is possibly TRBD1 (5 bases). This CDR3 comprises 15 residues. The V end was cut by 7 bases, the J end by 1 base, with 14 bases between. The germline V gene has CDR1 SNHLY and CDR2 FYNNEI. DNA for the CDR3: TGTGCCAGCAAGGCAGGGTCGGGCAGCAATCAGCCCCAGCATTTT. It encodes CASKAGSGSNQPQHF.

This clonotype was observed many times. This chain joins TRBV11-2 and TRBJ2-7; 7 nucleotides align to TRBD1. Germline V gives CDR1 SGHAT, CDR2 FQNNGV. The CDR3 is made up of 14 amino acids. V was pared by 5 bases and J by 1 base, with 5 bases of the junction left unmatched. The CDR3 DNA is TGTGCCAGCAGCCTTGGACAGGTTTCCTACGAGCAGTACGTC. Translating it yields CASSLGQVSYEQYV.

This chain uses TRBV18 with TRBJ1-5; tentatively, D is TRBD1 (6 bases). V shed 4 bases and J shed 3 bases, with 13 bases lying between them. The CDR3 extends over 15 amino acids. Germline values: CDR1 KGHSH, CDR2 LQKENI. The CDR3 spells CASSLGQRDNQPQHF. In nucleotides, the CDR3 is TGTGCCAGCTCACTAGGACAGAGGGACAATCAGCCCCAGCATTTT.

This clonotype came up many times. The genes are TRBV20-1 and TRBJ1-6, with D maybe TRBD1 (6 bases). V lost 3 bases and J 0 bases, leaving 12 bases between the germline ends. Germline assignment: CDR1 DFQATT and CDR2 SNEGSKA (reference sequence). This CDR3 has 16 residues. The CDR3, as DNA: TGCAGTGCTAGCCGGGACACCTACTCCTATAATTCACCCCTCCACTTT. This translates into CSASRDTYSYNSPLHF.

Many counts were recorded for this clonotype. CDR3 region: CSAVGEAGGNTGYTF. DNA of the CDR3: TGCAGTGCCGTGGGGGAGGCAGGGGGTAATACTGGCTACACCTTC. The chain combines TRBV20-1 with TRBJ1-2, with 7 bases lining up with TRBD1. The germline CDR1 and CDR2 sequences are DFQATT and SNEGSKA (reference sequence). The CDR3 runs to 15 residues. V dropped 6 bases and J dropped 7; count of bases not matched to a gene: 17.

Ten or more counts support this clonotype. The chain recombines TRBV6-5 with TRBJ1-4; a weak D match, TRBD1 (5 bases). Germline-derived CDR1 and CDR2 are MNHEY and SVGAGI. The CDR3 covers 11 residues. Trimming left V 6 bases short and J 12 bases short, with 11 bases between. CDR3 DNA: TGTGCCAGCAGCGGGGGGAGTCAACTGTTTTTT. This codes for CASSGGSQLFF.

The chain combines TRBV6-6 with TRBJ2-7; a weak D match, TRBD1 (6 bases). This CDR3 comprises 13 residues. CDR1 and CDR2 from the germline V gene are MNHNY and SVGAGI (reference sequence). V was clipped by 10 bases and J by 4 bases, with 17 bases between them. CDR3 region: CATGTGQSYEQYF. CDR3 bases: TGTGCCACCGGGACCGGACAGTCTTACGAGCAGTACTTC.

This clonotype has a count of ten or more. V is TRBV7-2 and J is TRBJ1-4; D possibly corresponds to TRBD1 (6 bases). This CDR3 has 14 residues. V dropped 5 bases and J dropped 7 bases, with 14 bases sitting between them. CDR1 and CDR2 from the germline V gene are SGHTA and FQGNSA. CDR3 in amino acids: CASSPGVSVEKLFF. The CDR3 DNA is TGTGCCAGCAGCCCAGGGGTGTCGGTTGAAAAACTGTTTTTT.

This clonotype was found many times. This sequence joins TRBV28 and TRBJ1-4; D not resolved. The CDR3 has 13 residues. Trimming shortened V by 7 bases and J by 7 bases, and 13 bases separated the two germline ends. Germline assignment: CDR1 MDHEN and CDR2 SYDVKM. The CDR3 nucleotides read TGTGCCAGCAAGGGTGCTGCGGGTGAAAAACTGTTTTTT. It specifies CASKGAAGEKLFF.

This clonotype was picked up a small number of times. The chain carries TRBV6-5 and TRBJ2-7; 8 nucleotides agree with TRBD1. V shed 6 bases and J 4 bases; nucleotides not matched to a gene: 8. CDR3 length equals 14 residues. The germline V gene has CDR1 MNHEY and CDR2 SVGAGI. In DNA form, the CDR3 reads TGTGCCAGCAGGCAGGGGGCTTTAGTGTACGAGCAGTACTTC. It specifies CASRQGALVYEQYF.

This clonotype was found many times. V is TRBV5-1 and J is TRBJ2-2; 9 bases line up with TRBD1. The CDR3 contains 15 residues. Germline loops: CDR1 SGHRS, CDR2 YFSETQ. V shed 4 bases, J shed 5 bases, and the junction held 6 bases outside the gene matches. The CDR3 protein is CASSPGTGITGELFF. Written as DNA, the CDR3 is TGCGCCAGCAGCCCCGGGACAGGGATTACCGGGGAGCTGTTTTTT.

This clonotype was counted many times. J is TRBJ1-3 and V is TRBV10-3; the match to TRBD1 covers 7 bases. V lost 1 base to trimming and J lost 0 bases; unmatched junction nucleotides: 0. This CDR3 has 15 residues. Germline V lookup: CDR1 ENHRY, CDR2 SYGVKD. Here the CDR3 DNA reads TGTGCCATCAGTGAGTGGGACAGCTCTGGAAACACCATATATTTT. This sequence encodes CAISEWDSSGNTIYF.

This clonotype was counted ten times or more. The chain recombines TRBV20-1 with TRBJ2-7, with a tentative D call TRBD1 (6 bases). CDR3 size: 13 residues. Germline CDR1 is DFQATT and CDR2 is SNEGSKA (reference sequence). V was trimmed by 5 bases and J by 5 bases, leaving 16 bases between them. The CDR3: CSACREQGDEQYF. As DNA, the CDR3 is TGCAGTGCTTGCCGGGAACAGGGCGACGAGCAGTACTTC.

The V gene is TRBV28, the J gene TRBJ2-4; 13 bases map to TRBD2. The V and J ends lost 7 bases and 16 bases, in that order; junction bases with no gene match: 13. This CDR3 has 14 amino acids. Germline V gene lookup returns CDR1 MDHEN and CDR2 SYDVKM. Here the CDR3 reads CASTRGLAGAGVYF. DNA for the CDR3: TGTGCCAGCACCCGTGGACTAGCGGGGGCGGGGGTTTACTTC.